Listed here is a single TCR beta chain. Antigen: not known. The data belong to a study of identical twins. Study-wide findings and caveats: Sharing of beta out-of-frame sequences by twins showed a weaker excess. Recombination models fit unrelated individuals' TCR alpha sharing but underestimated twins'.

After template switching added a universal primer site, the resulting cDNA carried unique molecular identifiers. One entry per CDR3 protein, called by TCRdb with MiXCR from the 5' RACE reads. The sample consists of around 1.7 million distinct CDR3 sequences, about 30% of them appearing once. Among all donors, each was a healthy Caucasian. The CDR3 spans 14 residues. Germline V gene data show CDR1 as SQVTM and CDR2 as ANQGSEA. The V and J ends lost 7 bases and 2 bases respectively, with 17 bases between them. The receptor was derived from a newborn girl in good health. This chain connects TRBV29-1 to TRBJ1-2; D is ambiguous. The sample taken for sequencing was cord blood. CDR3 region: CSALENGLNYGYTF. CDR3 DNA: TGCAGCGCCCTGGAAAACGGACTAAACTATGGCTACACCTTC.